These 32 T cell receptor beta chains share one sample of origin, sequenced in a study of shared clonotypes between healthy human individuals. TCRdb keeps only in-frame clones here, not all; method: immunoSEQ multiplex PCR. The sample includes about 2.3 million clones, 85% to 95% of them seen just once. Sequencing was done on a sample of naive CD4+ T cells from PBMCs. Stated subset: CD45RA+ positively selected. The receptors stem from a man aged 18 to 30 in good health. Some clones in this sample may be carry-over from other donors' samples.

V is TRBV14 and J is TRBJ2-7; 10 bases align to TRBD1. The CDR3 runs 16 residues. The V segment lost 2 bases and the J segment 6 bases; nucleotides outside the gene matches: 10. Germline CDR1 reads SGHDN; CDR2 reads FVKESK. This chain's CDR3 is CASSQPGDRGRGEQYF. The CDR3, as DNA: TGTGCCAGCAGCCAACCTGGGGACAGGGGCCGAGGCGAGCAGTACTTC.

This clone was observed a single time. The J gene is TRBJ2-7, the V gene TRBV7-6, with a possible D match to TRBD2 (5 bases). This CDR3 is built from 14 residues. V was clipped by 5 bases and J by 6 bases, with 17 bases between them. Germline V CDR1 and CDR2: SGHVS, FNYEAQ. DNA for the CDR3: TGTGCCAGCAGCCCGACTAACGGCGGTTCCGAGCAGTACTTC. It is translated as CASSPTNGGSEQYF.

This chain joins TRBV30 and TRBJ2-1; 7 bases are a match to TRBD2. The CDR3 sequence is 18 residues long. V lost 0 bases to trimming and J lost 6 bases; unmatched junction nucleotides: 17. Germline-derived CDR1 and CDR2 are GTSNPN and SVGIG (reference sequence). The CDR3 DNA follows: TGTGCCTGGAGTGTACGGATTACGAGAAGACTAGCAGGCAATGAGCAGTTCTTC. Translation gives CAWSVRITRRLAGNEQFF.

This clone was detected only once. This rearrangement joins TRBV6-5 to TRBJ1-2; 7 nucleotides match TRBD1. The V gene's germline CDR1 is MNHEY and CDR2 SVGAGI. This CDR3 is built from 13 residues. The V and J ends lost 5 bases and 5 bases, in that order; junction bases with no gene match: 5. The CDR3 sequence is CASSTGAAYGYTF. In nucleotides, the CDR3 is TGTGCCAGCAGTACAGGGGCTGCATATGGCTACACCTTC.

The V call is TRBV27, the J call TRBJ2-1; TRBD2 agrees at 11 bases. J gave up 7 bases and V 2 bases, and 10 bases lay outside the gene matches. The CDR3 consists of 17 residues. Germline assignment: CDR1 MNHEY and CDR2 SMNVEV (reference sequence). CDR3 sequence: CASSLPLAGGPGNEQFF. The CDR3, as DNA: TGTGCCAGCAGTTTACCGTTAGCGGGAGGGCCGGGGAATGAGCAGTTCTTC.

The chain is built from TRBV10-2 and TRBJ1-5; D ambiguous. The CDR3 is 12 amino acids. From germline, CDR1 is WSHSY and CDR2 SAAADI. V lost 3 bases to trimming and J lost 6 bases, with 6 bases between them. The CDR3 coding sequence is TGCGCCAGCAGTGAAAGGATTCAGCCCCAGCATTTT. It specifies CASSERIQPQHF.

This clone was observed once. V usage is TRBV29-1 and J usage is TRBJ1-2; D not resolved. The CDR3 sequence is 11 residues long. Trimming stripped 2 bases from V and 7 bases from J, with 8 bases between. The germline CDR1 and CDR2 sequences are SQVTM and ANQGSEA. Here the CDR3 reads CSVESQGGYTF. The CDR3 region has the DNA TGCAGCGTTGAAAGCCAAGGTGGCTACACCTTC.

This chain connects TRBV29-1 to TRBJ1-5; 7 bases line up with TRBD1. This CDR3 has 13 amino acids. Germline values: CDR1 SQVTM, CDR2 ANQGSEA. V lost 4 bases, J lost 5 bases, and 5 bases stayed unmatched. CDR3 coding DNA: TGCAGCGTTGCCGACAGGGCGTATCAGCCCCAGCATTTT. Translated, it gives CSVADRAYQPQHF.

This clone showed up just once. This chain joins TRBV7-9 and TRBJ1-2; a possible D gene is TRBD1 (5 bases). Germline V gives CDR1 SEHNR, CDR2 FQNEAQ (reference sequence). This CDR3 has 16 residues. Trimming took 2 bases from V and 1 from J, leaving 14 bases between them. CDR3 in amino acids: CASSLFRGEGNYGYTF. In DNA, the CDR3 is TGTGCCAGCAGCTTATTTCGGGGGGAAGGTAACTATGGCTACACCTTC.

The rearrangement links TRBV28 to TRBJ2-5; a possible D gene is TRBD2 (6 bases). Deletions cut 4 bases from V and 6 bases from J, with 15 bases between. Germline values: CDR1 MDHEN, CDR2 SYDVKM. The CDR3 is made up of 14 amino acids. The CDR3 DNA reads as TGTGCCAGCAGTTCGGGGACTCCGCCACAGACCCAGTACTTC. Protein product: CASSSGTPPQTQYF.

The rearrangement joins TRBV11-2 to TRBJ2-3, with a tentative D call TRBD1 (6 bases). The CDR3 runs 15 residues. Trimming pared 6 bases from V and 0 bases from J, leaving 13 bases between. Germline V gene lookup returns CDR1 SGHAT and CDR2 FQNNGV. CDR3 DNA sequence: TGTGCCAGCAGGGACAGAGATTCTAGCACAGATACGCAGTATTTT. Its protein product is CASRDRDSSTDTQYF.

This chain joins TRBV10-2 and TRBJ2-1; a possible D gene is TRBD1 (6 bases). The V gene lost 6 bases and the J gene lost 4 bases, with 16 bases spanning the gap. Germline CDR1 WSHSY, CDR2 SAAADI. This CDR3 has 15 residues. The DNA of the CDR3 is TGCGCCAGCAGCGACTTGGGGGCGGCTTACAATGAGCAGTTCTTC. This codes for CASSDLGAAYNEQFF.

The V call is TRBV27, the J call TRBJ2-7; 14 nucleotides line up with TRBD2. After removal of 11 bases from V and 3 bases from J, the junction contained 6 bases not matched to a gene. CDR1 and CDR2 (germline): MNHEY, SMNVEV (reference sequence). The CDR3 consists of 14 residues. The CDR3 sequence: CAAGLAGGGYEQYF. In nucleotides, the CDR3 is TGTGCCGCAGGACTAGCGGGAGGTGGCTACGAGCAGTACTTC.

The chain has TRBV5-1 and TRBJ2-3; 7 nucleotides agree with TRBD2. Germline-derived CDR1 and CDR2 are SGHRS and YFSETQ. J was trimmed by 2 bases and V by 0 bases; bases with no gene match: 6. The CDR3 is 16 amino acids. DNA of the CDR3: TGCGCCAGCAGCTTGGGGCCTAGCGGATTCACAGATACGCAGTATTTT. Amino acids: CASSLGPSGFTDTQYF.

CDR3 bases: TGCGCCAGCAGCAGAGGGACTCAAACAAAGAGCACAGATACGCAGTATTTT. Residues: CASSRGTQTKSTDTQYF. The genes are TRBV5-1 and TRBJ2-3; TRBD2 might be the D (6 bases). CDR3 length: 17 amino acids. The germline CDR1 and CDR2 sequences are SGHRS and YFSETQ. V was cut by 4 bases and J by 0 bases, with 18 bases left in between. Using reference TRBV5-1 and TRBJ2-3 for the parts outside the CDR3, the full variable domain is KAGVTQTPRYLIKTRGQQVTLSCSPISGHRSVSWYQQTPGQGLQFLFEYFSETQRNKGNFPGRFSGRQFSNSRSEMNVSTLELGDSALYLCASSRGTQTKSTDTQYFGPGTRLTVL.

Worth noting for this clone: Other DNA sequences in the sample encode the same CDR3. J is TRBJ2-7 and V is TRBV7-2; D is undetermined. CDR1 is SGHTA and CDR2 is FQGNSA in the germline V gene. Trimming pared 5 bases from V and 0 bases from J, leaving 2 bases between. The CDR3 runs to 11 residues. The CDR3 here is CASSISYEQYF. CDR3 bases: TGTGCCAGCAGCATCTCCTACGAGCAGTACTTC.

V gene TRBV6-5 combines with J gene TRBJ2-3, with 7 bases lining up with TRBD2. Per germline, CDR1 MNHEY and CDR2 SVGAGI. The V and J ends lost 5 bases and 1 base, in that order; junction bases with no gene match: 6. This CDR3 has 15 amino acids. CDR3 in DNA: TGTGCCAGCAGTGGGGCGGGAGTGGGCACAGATACGCAGTATTTT. It is translated as CASSGAGVGTDTQYF.

The rearrangement joins TRBV7-9 to TRBJ1-2, with D perhaps TRBD1 (6 bases). V gave up 2 bases and J gave up 3 bases, with 7 bases separating them. Germline V lookup: CDR1 SEHNR, CDR2 FQNEAQ (reference sequence). CDR3 length equals 13 residues. CDR3 sequence (DNA): TGTGCCAGCAGCTTACGACAGGACTATGGCTACACCTTC. As protein: CASSLRQDYGYTF.

The chain uses TRBV6-6 and TRBJ1-5, with 7 positions matching TRBD1. The CDR3 covers 15 residues. Germline CDR1 reads MNHNY; CDR2 reads SVGAGI (reference sequence). V dropped 6 bases and J dropped 4; count of bases not matched to a gene: 9. The CDR3 nucleotides are TGTGCCAGCAGCCACGGACAGGAGAGGAATCAGCCCCAGCATTTT. Its protein is CASSHGQERNQPQHF.

This chain uses TRBV30 with TRBJ2-1, with 11 nucleotides matching TRBD2. This CDR3 comprises 14 residues. J lost 2 bases, V lost 4 bases, and 1 base had no gene match. Germline V gene lookup returns CDR1 GTSNPN and CDR2 SVGIG (reference sequence). The CDR3 DNA reads TGTGCCTGGACTAGCGGGAGGACCTACAATGAGCAGTTCTTC. Amino acids: CAWTSGRTYNEQFF. The whole variable domain, filled in from reference TRBV30 and TRBJ2-1, reads SQTIHQWPATLVQPVGSPLSLECTVEGTSNPNLYWYRQAAGRGLQLLFYSVGIGQISSEVPQNLSASRPQDRQFILSSKKLLLSDSGFYLCAWTSGRTYNEQFFGPGTRLTVL.

This clone showed up just once. The J gene is TRBJ1-6, the V gene TRBV4-1; D remains unclear. The CDR3 spans 14 residues. Per germline, CDR1 MGHRA and CDR2 YSYEKL. Trimming took off 1 base at V and 14 bases at J, with 15 bases between the two ends. CDR3 loop: CASSQVQEKRALHF. The DNA of the CDR3 is TGCGCCAGCAGCCAAGTCCAGGAGAAAAGAGCCCTCCACTTT.

This chain links TRBV9 with TRBJ2-7; 7 positions match TRBD2. CDR3 length: 17 amino acids. V lost 0 bases and J lost 3; bases outside the gene matches: 12. The germline CDR1 and CDR2 sequences are SGDLS and YYNGEE. CDR3 nucleotide sequence: TGTGCCAGCAGCGTAGGTAAGAGCGGGGCAGCCAACTACGAGCAGTACTTC. This codes for CASSVGKSGAANYEQYF. Complete variable domain (other parts from reference TRBV9 and TRBJ2-7): DSGVTQTPKHLITATGQRVTLRCSPRSGDLSVYWYQQSLDQGLQFLIQYYNGEERAKGNILERFSAQQFPDLHSELNLSSLELGDSALYFCASSVGKSGAANYEQYFGPGTRLTVT.

The chain joins TRBV27 to TRBJ2-3; 9 bases map to TRBD1. Germline lookup yields CDR1 MNHEY and CDR2 SMNVEV (reference sequence). V was clipped by 4 bases and J by 4 bases; unmatched bases: 6. The CDR3 covers 15 residues. The chain's CDR3 is CASSSLGTGPDTQYF. The CDR3 DNA reads TGTGCCAGCAGTTCCTTGGGGACAGGGCCAGATACGCAGTATTTT.

The chain has TRBV5-1 and TRBJ2-6; no firm D call. The CDR3 totals 17 residues. Trimming cost V 2 bases and J 0 bases, with 12 bases left between them. The germline V gene has CDR1 SGHRS and CDR2 YFSETQ. CDR3 protein: CASSFGPFGSGANVLTF. CDR3 sequence (DNA): TGCGCCAGCAGCTTCGGGCCGTTCGGCTCTGGGGCCAACGTCCTGACTTTC.

V usage is TRBV6-5 and J usage is TRBJ1-2, with a tentative D call TRBD1 (5 bases). CDR3 length: 15 amino acids. The germline V gene encodes CDR1 MNHEY and CDR2 SVGAGI. The ends were cut back, 8 bases at V and 1 base at J, with 17 bases in the middle. The CDR3 bases are TGTGCCAGCTTCAACGGGGGGTTTTTTAACTATGGCTACACCTTC. It codes for CASFNGGFFNYGYTF.

The gene calls are TRBV30 and TRBJ1-5; 8 positions match TRBD1. The CDR3 has 15 residues. V dropped 2 bases and J dropped 6; count of bases not matched to a gene: 9. CDR1 is GTSNPN and CDR2 is SVGIG in the germline V gene (reference sequence). In DNA, the CDR3 is TGTGCCTGGAGTACCGGGACAGGTCGACCTCAGCCCCAGCATTTT. Its protein product is CAWSTGTGRPQPQHF.

The chain is built from TRBV6-5 and TRBJ1-2; no reliable D call. The V gene lost 4 bases and the J gene lost 3 bases, with 9 bases spanning the gap. This CDR3 region has 13 residues. Per germline, CDR1 MNHEY and CDR2 SVGAGI. The CDR3 nucleotides are TGTGCCAGCAGTTCAAGGACCGACTATGGCTACACCTTC. As protein: CASSSRTDYGYTF.

Turning to this clone: Within the sample, other DNA sequences also encode this same CDR3. This rearrangement joins TRBV5-1 to TRBJ2-1; the D is unclear. From germline, CDR1 is SGHRS and CDR2 YFSETQ. Trimming pared 2 bases from V and 0 bases from J, leaving 6 bases between. The CDR3 totals 14 residues. CDR3 protein: CASSFPSSYNEQFF. The CDR3 nucleotides are TGCGCCAGCAGCTTTCCAAGCTCCTACAATGAGCAGTTCTTC.

On this clone itself: Additional DNA sequences in this sample encode the identical CDR3. The rearrangement uses TRBV5-1 and TRBJ2-2, with D tentatively TRBD1 (6 bases). Trimming stripped 4 bases from V and 4 bases from J, with 14 bases between. Looked up from germline, CDR1 is SGHRS and CDR2 is YFSETQ. The CDR3 has 15 residues. The CDR3 nucleotides are TGCGCCAGCAGCCCAACGGTAGGGGGCACCGGGGAGCTGTTTTTT. Its translation is CASSPTVGGTGELFF.

As for this clone: The same CDR3 is also encoded by other DNA sequences in this sample. The chain carries TRBV25-1 and TRBJ2-2, with 8 bases identical to TRBD1. Germline CDR1 is MGHDK and CDR2 is SYGVNS. The trim removed 6 bases at V and 4 bases at J, leaving 4 bases unmatched. The CDR3 totals 14 residues. The CDR3 region is CASRGQGRTGELFF. The CDR3 region has the DNA TGTGCCAGCAGAGGACAGGGACGCACCGGGGAGCTGTTTTTT. Based on the CDR3 plus reference TRBV25-1 and TRBJ2-2, the full variable domain is EADIYQTPRYLVIGTGKKITLECSQTMGHDKMYWYQQDPGMELHLIHYSYGVNSTEKGDLSSESTVSRIRTEHFPLTLESARPSHTSQYLCASRGQGRTGELFFGEGSRLTVL.

The chain couples TRBV6-5 to TRBJ1-5; weak D call: TRBD1 (5 bases). Germline CDR1 is MNHEY and CDR2 is SVGAGI. Trimming removed 5 bases at V and 5 bases at J, with 13 bases between. The CDR3 runs 14 residues. CDR3 nucleotides: TGTGCCAGCAGTCACAAGACGGGACATCAGCCCCAGCATTTT. Protein sequence: CASSHKTGHQPQHF.

This rearrangement joins TRBV2 to TRBJ1-2, with 9 positions matching TRBD1. This CDR3 comprises 14 residues. Germline CDR1 is SNHLY and CDR2 is FYNNEI. V was clipped by 6 bases and J by 2 bases; unmatched bases: 4. CDR3 amino acids: CASSRDRDNYGYTF. The CDR3 nucleotides read TGTGCCAGCAGCCGGGACAGGGACAACTATGGCTACACCTTC. The whole variable domain, filled in from reference TRBV2 and TRBJ1-2, reads EPEVTQTPSHQVTQMGQEVILRCVPISNHLYFYWYRQILGQKVEFLVSFYNNEISEKSEIFDDQFSVERPDGSNFTLKIRSTKLEDSAMYFCASSRDRDNYGYTFGSGTRLTVV.